This TCR beta chain was captured in a study of blood T cell repertoires in COVID-19. Background on the study: Sites across the United States, Italy and Spain contributed samples from acute and convalescent COVID-19.

Participants were aged about 18 to 90 years, lived in under 25 US areas, and enrolled virtually. Per the study methods: Amplification from reference gene primers served as the basis for estimated nucleated cell counts. The method was immunoSEQ multiplex PCR; TCRdb's version includes in-frame clones alone and lacks a portion of them. Clone size and the V and J calls come from that table; the DNA yielded D and trimming. This sample has over 300,000 clones, with nearly 90% found just once. The CDR3 covers 13 residues. Germline CDR1 is MGHDK and CDR2 is SYGVNS. V lost 1 base to trimming and J lost 8 bases, with 11 bases between them. This clone was seen only once.

The V call is TRBV25-1, the J call TRBJ1-2; tentatively, D is TRBD1 (5 bases). The sequenced sample was PBMCs or T cells enriched from blood (not recorded which). The receptor comes from a woman in her 30s who had recovered from COVID-19. This CDR3 reads CASSEWGVDGYTF. Written as DNA, the CDR3 is TGTGCCAGCAGTGAATGGGGGGTAGACGGCTACACCTTC.